The present T cell receptor beta chain was sequenced within a study of cytomegalovirus exposure and HLA in healthy donors. Study conclusions and caveats: The authors excluded some V segments, including TRBV6-2 and TRBV6-3, as indistinguishable.

The V gene lost 8 bases and the J gene lost 5 bases, with 14 bases spanning the gap. Germline CDR1 and CDR2: SNHLY and FYNNEI. CDR3 size: 13 residues. The study ran its PCR with 60 Vbeta and 13 Jbeta primers. Assay: immunoSEQ multiplex PCR; the TCRdb copy retains only in-frame clones and omits some. This sample has some 160,000 clones, with under 90% found just once. At sampling all donors were nominally healthy, likely with unrecorded immune exposures. This clone turned up a few times. What it binds is not known. Given a much more abundant clone one base away, this may be a read error. J is TRBJ2-3 and V is TRBV2, with D uncertain. The clonotype was recovered from a boy aged 2 to 10 in good health and CMV-seronegative. Specimen: PBMCs. The CDR3 is CASLQRLKDTQYF. The CDR3 nucleotides read TGTGCCAGCCTCCAGAGACTCAAAGATACGCAGTATTTT.